These 10 T cell receptor beta chains originate from one sample sequenced in a study of OX40 agonist ivuxolimab in advanced cancers. Sequencing used immunoSEQ multiplex PCR; TCRdb keeps in-frame clones, though not all of them. The sample includes tens of thousands of clones, about 85% of them seen just once. This specimen was CD4+ or CD8+ T cells sorted from blood, taken in a trial of the OX40 agonist ivuxolimab. The receptors derive from an adult with an advanced solid tumor such as melanoma, head and neck, liver or kidney cancer.

This clone was seen a handful of times. V usage is TRBV9 and J usage is TRBJ1-1, with a possible D match to TRBD1 (5 bases). The V end lost 0 bases, the J end lost 1 base, and 10 bases lay between the germline ends. The CDR3 covers 15 residues. CDR1 is SGDLS and CDR2 is YYNGEE in the germline V gene. The CDR3 DNA follows: TGTGCCAGCAGCGTAGCGGTAGGGGAGAACACTGAAGCTTTCTTT. It translates to CASSVAVGENTEAFF.

V usage is TRBV7-9 and J usage is TRBJ1-1; 7 nucleotides match TRBD1. Germline trimming cut 5 bases from V and 4 bases from J; bases unmatched to any gene: 7. Germline V gene sequence: CDR1 SEHNR, CDR2 FQNEAQ (reference sequence). The length of the CDR3 is 14 residues. CDR3 sequence reads: CASSQEGATTEAFF. The CDR3 DNA sequence: TGTGCCAGCAGCCAAGAGGGGGCGACCACTGAAGCTTTCTTT.

This chain connects TRBV7-9 to TRBJ2-7; possible D gene TRBD2, 6 bases. The CDR3 runs to 14 residues. Germline V CDR1 and CDR2: SEHNR, FQNEAQ (reference sequence). Between the trimmed V and J ends, which lost 5 bases and 0 bases, there was a span of 11 bases. The CDR3 nucleotides read TGTGCCAGCAGCCCCCCCGGGAGCTCCTACGAGCAGTACTTC. Protein: CASSPPGSSYEQYF. Supplemented by reference TRBV7-9 and TRBJ2-7, the full variable domain reads DTGVSQNPRHKITKRGQNVTFRCDPISEHNRLYWYRQTLGQGPEFLTYFQNEAQLEKSRLLSDRFSAERPKGSFSTLEIQRTEQGDSAMYLCASSPPGSSYEQYFGPGTRLTVT.

This chain links TRBV19 with TRBJ1-4; no firm D call. CDR1 and CDR2 (germline): LNHDA, SQIVND (reference sequence). CDR3 size: 13 residues. V was shortened by 6 bases and J by 3 bases, with 8 bases between the two germline ends. The CDR3 DNA reads TGTGCCAGTAGCGGGGTAGCTAATGAAAAACTGTTTTTT. Its translation is CASSGVANEKLFF. Full variable domain (outside the CDR3, taken from reference TRBV19 and TRBJ1-4): DGGITQSPKYLFRKEGQNVTLSCEQNLNHDAMYWYRQDPGQGLRLIYYSQIVNDFQKGDIAEGYSVSREKKESFPLTVTSAQKNPTAFYLCASSGVANEKLFFGSGTQLSVL.

This chain connects TRBV11-1 to TRBJ1-1, with TRBD1 identical over 7 bases. CDR1 is SGHAT and CDR2 is FQDESV in the germline V gene (reference sequence). Losses at the gene ends were 2 bases for V and 6 bases for J; bases not matched to a gene: 15. The CDR3 covers 17 residues. Here the CDR3 DNA reads TGTGCCAGCAGCTTAAACAGGGGACCCGCGCAGGTCTCTGAAGCTTTCTTT. Its translation: CASSLNRGPAQVSEAFF.

The V call is TRBV14, the J call TRBJ1-1; 9 bases are a match to TRBD1. Germline-derived CDR1 and CDR2 are SGHDN and FVKESK. V shed 5 bases and J 1 base; nucleotides not matched to a gene: 8. This CDR3 contains 16 residues. The CDR3 region is CASSVRDREKNTEAFF. The CDR3 nucleotides are TGTGCCAGCAGCGTCAGGGACAGGGAAAAGAACACTGAAGCTTTCTTT.

The chain is built from TRBV7-3 and TRBJ2-1, with D unresolved. The CDR3 has 16 residues. V lost 5 bases, J lost 4 bases, and 18 bases lay in between. Germline CDR1 SGHTA, CDR2 FQGTGA. The CDR3 sequence: CASSPDRWTQYNEQFF. CDR3 in DNA: TGTGCCAGCAGCCCCGACCGTTGGACCCAATACAATGAGCAGTTCTTC.

The gene calls are TRBV5-4 and TRBJ1-1; TRBD1 matches 10 bases. Germline values: CDR1 SGHNT, CDR2 YYREEE (reference sequence). The ends lost 4 bases at V and 4 bases at J; junction bases unmatched: 7. CDR3 length: 15 amino acids. For the CDR3, the DNA is TGTGCCAGCAGCCTTATGACAGGGGGCGGCACTGAAGCTTTCTTT. Protein sequence: CASSLMTGGGTEAFF.

This chain connects TRBV5-1 to TRBJ2-2; 8 positions match TRBD2. CDR3 length: 16 amino acids. V dropped 3 bases and J dropped 4; count of bases not matched to a gene: 8. In germline, CDR1 is SGHRS, CDR2 YFSETQ. CDR3 coding DNA: TGCGCCAGCAGCTCTGGCGGCGGGGGGACCACCGGGGAGCTGTTTTTT. This gives the protein CASSSGGGGTTGELFF.

This clone turned up a few times. This rearrangement joins TRBV11-2 to TRBJ2-1; TRBD2 matches 7 bases. The CDR3 spans 16 residues. With 1 base clipped from V and 4 bases from J, the junction kept 7 bases outside the gene matches. Germline V CDR1 and CDR2: SGHAT, FQNNGV. Here the CDR3 DNA reads TGTGCCAGCAGCTTAGTTCTAGCGGAGCTTTACAATGAGCAGTTCTTC. This sequence encodes CASSLVLAELYNEQFF.